The T cell receptor beta chain under discussion was sequenced for a study of post-analysis software for immune sequencing data. In the case of this clonotype: No antigen is known for it.

The TCR beta cDNA libraries carried unique molecular identifiers. T cells numbering about 0.85 to 10 million yielded a few hundred thousand cDNA molecules. TCRdb fed the PCR reads into MiXCR, producing one record per CDR3 protein. Of 750,000 to 900,000 distinct CDR3 sequences listed, about 43% are singletons. Study-level findings and limits: Higher frequency in patients than in controls was seen for roughly five TRBV segments, with TRBV5-6, TRBV5-1 and TRBV20-1 among them.

Trimming pared 3 bases from V and 6 bases from J, leaving 13 bases between. The CDR3 loop spans 14 amino acids. The chain recombines TRBV12-3 or TRBV12-4 with TRBJ2-3; tentatively, D is TRBD1 (6 bases). This sequence was found in a girl between 10 and 17 years old with multiple sclerosis. The sample taken for sequencing was blood. In DNA form, the CDR3 reads TGTGCCAGCAGTTTCGGGACACCAGCGGATACGCAGTATTTT. It specifies CASSFGTPADTQYF.